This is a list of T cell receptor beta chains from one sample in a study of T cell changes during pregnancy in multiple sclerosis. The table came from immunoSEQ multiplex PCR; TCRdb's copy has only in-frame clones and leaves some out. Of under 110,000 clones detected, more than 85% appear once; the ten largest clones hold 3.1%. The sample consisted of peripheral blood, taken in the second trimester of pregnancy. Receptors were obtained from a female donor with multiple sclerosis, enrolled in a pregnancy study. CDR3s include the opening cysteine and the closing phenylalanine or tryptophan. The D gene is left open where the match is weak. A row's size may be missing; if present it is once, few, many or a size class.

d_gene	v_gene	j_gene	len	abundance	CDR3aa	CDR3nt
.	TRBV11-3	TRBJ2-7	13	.	CASSLGGHYEQYF	TGTGCCAGCAGCTTGGGCGGACACTACGAGCAGTACTTC
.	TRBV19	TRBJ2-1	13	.	CASATYRYNEQFF	TGTGCCAGCGCTACCTACCGGTACAATGAGCAGTTCTTC
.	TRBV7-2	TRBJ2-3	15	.	CASRETGFDTDTQYF	TGTGCCAGCAGAGAGACGGGGTTTGACACAGATACGCAGTATTTT
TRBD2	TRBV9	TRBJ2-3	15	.	CASSVGTSGSDTQYF	TGTGCCAGCAGCGTGGGGACTAGCGGGAGTGATACGCAGTATTTT
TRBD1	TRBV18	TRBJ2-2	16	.	CASSPFSAQGAGELFF	TGTGCCAGCTCACCCTTCTCAGCGCAGGGGGCCGGGGAGCTGTTTTTT
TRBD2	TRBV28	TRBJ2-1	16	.	CASTSAGRGEYNEQFF	TGTGCCAGCACTAGCGCCGGGAGGGGGGAGTACAATGAGCAGTTCTTC
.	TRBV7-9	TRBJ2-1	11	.	CASSSSVEQFF	TGTGCCAGCAGCTCCAGCGTGGAGCAGTTCTTC
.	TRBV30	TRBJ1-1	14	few	CAWSRTRRGVEAFF	TGTGCCTGGAGTAGGACGCGGCGGGGGGTTGAAGCTTTCTTT
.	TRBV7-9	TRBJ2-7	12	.	CASSLSGDEQYF	TGTGCCAGCAGCTTGTCAGGGGACGAGCAGTACTTC
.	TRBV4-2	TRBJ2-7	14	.	CASSSGRAKYEQYF	TGTGCCAGCAGCTCCGGTCGAGCGAAGTACGAGCAGTACTTC
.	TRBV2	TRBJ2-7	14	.	CASSVAAGLHEQYF	TGTGCCAGCAGTGTCGCAGCTGGGCTCCACGAGCAGTACTTC
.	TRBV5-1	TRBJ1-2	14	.	CASSLAGGDYGYTF	TGCGCCAGCAGCTTGGCCGGGGGGGACTATGGCTACACCTTC
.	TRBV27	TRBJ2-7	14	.	CASRFQVGSYEQYF	TGTGCCAGCAGGTTTCAGGTGGGCTCCTACGAGCAGTACTTC
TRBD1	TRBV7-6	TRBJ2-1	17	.	CASSRTPGTGAYNEQFF	TGTGCCAGCAGCCGAACACCCGGGACAGGGGCCTACAATGAGCAGTTCTTC
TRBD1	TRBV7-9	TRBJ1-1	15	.	CASSRGQGENTEAFF	TGTGCCAGCAGCCGAGGACAGGGGGAGAACACTGAAGCTTTCTTT
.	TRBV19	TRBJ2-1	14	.	CASSLQALYNEQFF	TGTGCCAGTAGCTTGCAGGCCCTCTACAATGAGCAGTTCTTC
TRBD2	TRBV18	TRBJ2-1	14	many	CASSPTSGDNEQFF	TGTGCCAGCTCACCGACTAGCGGAGACAATGAGCAGTTCTTC
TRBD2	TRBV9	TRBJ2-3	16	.	CASSVDPSGITDTQYF	TGTGCCAGCAGCGTAGATCCTAGCGGAATCACAGATACGCAGTATTTT
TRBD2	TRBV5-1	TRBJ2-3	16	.	CASRRVAGGITDTQYF	TGCGCCAGCAGAAGGGTAGCGGGAGGGATCACAGATACGCAGTATTTT
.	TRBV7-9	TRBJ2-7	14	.	CASSAAGGAYEQYF	TGTGCCAGCAGCGCCGCCGGGGGAGCCTACGAGCAGTACTTC
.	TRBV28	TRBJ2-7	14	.	CASISGANSYEQYF	TGTGCCAGCATTAGCGGAGCGAACTCCTACGAGCAGTACTTC
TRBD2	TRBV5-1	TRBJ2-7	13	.	CASSLLAGGEQYF	TGCGCCAGCAGCTTACTAGCGGGAGGCGAGCAGTACTTC
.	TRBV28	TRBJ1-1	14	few	CASSLGDTHTEAFF	TGTGCCAGCAGTTTGGGGGACACCCACACTGAAGCTTTCTTT
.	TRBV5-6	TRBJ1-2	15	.	CASSSSWASYYGYTF	TGTGCCAGCAGCTCTTCGTGGGCTTCGTACTATGGCTACACCTTC
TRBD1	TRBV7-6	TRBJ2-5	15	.	CASSQSDRGQETQYF	TGTGCCAGCAGCCAATCCGACAGGGGCCAAGAGACCCAGTACTTC
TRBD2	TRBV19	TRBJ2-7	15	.	CASSLLPGLGHEQYF	TGTGCCAGTAGTCTCTTACCGGGACTAGGACACGAGCAGTACTTC
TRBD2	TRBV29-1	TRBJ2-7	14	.	CSVVLSGRSYEQYF	TGCAGCGTTGTGCTTAGCGGGAGGAGCTACGAGCAGTACTTC
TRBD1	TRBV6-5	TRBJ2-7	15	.	CASSYSAGGGYEQYF	TGTGCCAGCAGTTACTCGGCAGGGGGCGGCTACGAGCAGTACTTC
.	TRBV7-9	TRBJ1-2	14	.	CASSLGPGDYGYTF	TGTGCCAGCAGCTTAGGCCCGGGGGACTATGGCTACACCTTC
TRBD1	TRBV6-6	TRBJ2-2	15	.	CASSYQGENTGELFF	TGTGCCAGCAGTTACCAGGGGGAGAACACCGGGGAGCTGTTTTTT